Below, 15 T cell receptor beta chains from the same sample are listed, as sequenced in a study of T-cell reconstitution after alpha-beta-depleted transplantation in children. The library targeted TCRbeta and was prepared with unique molecular identifiers. TCRdb independently ran MiXCR on the PCR reads; one entry per CDR3 protein. The repertoire includes approximately 9,000 distinct CDR3 sequences, approximately 15% of them detected once, and 53% sits in the top ten. This material consisted of PBMCs, mostly from graft donor cells, taken 60 days after TCRalphabeta/CD19-depleted stem cell transplant. These receptors were collected from a male patient under 18 who had a stem cell transplant for acute lymphoblastic leukemia, so the T cells may come from the graft donor.

This clonotype was seen ten or more times. The V and J genes are TRBV18 and TRBJ2-3; tentatively, D is TRBD1 (6 bases). V gave up 8 bases and J gave up 3 bases, with 9 bases separating them. Germline V gives CDR1 KGHSH, CDR2 LQKENI. The CDR3 length is 12 residues. CDR3 loop: CASRGQTDTQYF. CDR3 nucleotide sequence: TGTGCCAGCCGAGGACAGACAGATACGCAGTATTTT.

This sequence joins TRBV5-5 and TRBJ2-2; TRBD2 matches 7 bases. CDR3 length equals 15 residues. Losses at the gene ends were 0 bases for V and 4 bases for J; bases not matched to a gene: 3. CDR1 is SGHKS, CDR2 YYEKEE, per germline (reference sequence). The CDR3: CASSLGLAPTGELFF. The DNA of the CDR3 is TGTGCCAGCAGCTTGGGACTAGCTCCCACCGGGGAGCTGTTTTTT.

This clonotype was observed at least ten times. The CDR3 DNA follows: TGTGCCAGTAGTCTGAGGGTAGCGGGAGTGCGGTTCTTC. Translated, it gives CASSLRVAGVRFF. The chain recombines TRBV19 with TRBJ2-1; 9 bases are a match to TRBD2. Germline values: CDR1 LNHDA, CDR2 SQIVND (reference sequence). The CDR3 is made up of 13 amino acids. V gave up 5 bases and J gave up 15 bases; unmatched junction bases: 11. Complete variable domain (other parts from reference TRBV19 and TRBJ2-1): DGGITQSPKYLFRKEGQNVTLSCEQNLNHDAMYWYRQDPGQGLRLIYYSQIVNDFQKGDIAEGYSVSREKKESFPLTVTSAQKNPTAFYLCASSLRVAGVRFFGPGTRLTVL.

The chain carries TRBV2 and TRBJ1-1; TRBD1 matches 7 bases. J lost 4 bases, V lost 6 bases, and 11 bases had no gene match. The germline V gene has CDR1 SNHLY and CDR2 FYNNEI. The CDR3 runs to 15 residues. CDR3 residues: CASRTPGGGTTEAFF. The CDR3, as DNA: TGTGCCAGCAGGACTCCAGGGGGGGGAACCACTGAAGCTTTCTTT.

CDR3 protein: CASSPQGKGGYTF. The CDR3 DNA is TGTGCCAGCAGCCCCCAGGGGAAGGGAGGCTACACCTTC. V gene TRBV5-6 combines with J gene TRBJ1-2; TRBD1 might be the D (6 bases). Germline CDR1 and CDR2: SGHDT and YYEEEE. The CDR3 covers 13 residues. Trimming cost V 4 bases and J 8 bases, with 15 bases left between them.

The chain has TRBV6-1 and TRBJ2-1; the match to TRBD1 covers 9 bases. Germline-derived CDR1 and CDR2 are MNHNS and SASEGT. The CDR3 sequence is 17 residues long. Germline trimming cut 6 bases from V and 8 bases from J; bases unmatched to any gene: 17. Here the CDR3 DNA reads TGTGCCAGCAGAGACAGGGGGGAGGGCCTCGGGCACGATGAGCAGTTCTTC. It encodes CASRDRGEGLGHDEQFF.

This clonotype was found many times. CDR3 in amino acids: CASSYGVLPGNSPLHF. CDR3 nucleotides: TGTGCCAGCAGTTACGGGGTTCTCCCTGGAAATTCACCCCTCCACTTT. This chain joins TRBV6-5 and TRBJ1-6; no firm D call. CDR1 MNHEY and CDR2 SVGAGI come from the germline V gene. This CDR3 has 16 amino acids. The V end was cut by 2 bases, the J end by 7 bases, with 15 bases between.

The chain is built from TRBV5-8 and TRBJ1-2; 8 bases match TRBD1. With 0 bases clipped from V and 6 bases from J, the junction kept 13 bases outside the gene matches. This CDR3 has 17 residues. Germline V gives CDR1 SGHTS, CDR2 YDEGEE. As DNA, the CDR3 is TGTGCCAGCAGCTTGGGCCCGTACACTCAGGGGGCAGATGGCTACACCTTC. Encoded protein: CASSLGPYTQGADGYTF. Based on the CDR3 plus reference TRBV5-8 and TRBJ1-2, the full variable domain is EAGVTQSPTHLIKTRGQQATLRCSPISGHTSVYWYQQALGLGLQFLLWYDEGEERNRGNFPPRFSGRQFPNYSSELNVNALELEDSALYLCASSLGPYTQGADGYTFGSGTRLTVV.

This clonotype was observed at least ten times. The rearrangement links TRBV7-9 to TRBJ1-5, with 10 bases aligning to TRBD1. Germline CDR1 is SEHNR and CDR2 is FQNEAQ (reference sequence). V lost 1 base to trimming and J lost 11 bases; unmatched junction nucleotides: 8. This CDR3 is built from 15 residues. This CDR3 is CASSLEGQGFAAQHF. The DNA for the CDR3 is TGTGCCAGCAGCTTAGAGGGACAGGGGTTTGCAGCCCAGCATTTT.

At least ten counts were recorded for this clonotype. This chain links TRBV11-2 with TRBJ2-3, with 7 bases aligning to TRBD2. This CDR3 is 15 amino acids long. Looked up from germline, CDR1 is SGHAT and CDR2 is FQNNGV. Trimming cost V 3 bases and J 2 bases; bases outside gene matches: 5. The CDR3 spells CASSLGDYLTDTQYF. In nucleotides, the CDR3 is TGTGCCAGCAGCTTGGGGGACTATCTCACAGATACGCAGTATTTT.

This clonotype has at least ten counts. In DNA, the CDR3 is TGCAGTGCCCCAGAGCGGGAGGGGACAGATACGCAGTATTTT. The encoded protein is CSAPEREGTDTQYF. The rearrangement uses TRBV20-1 and TRBJ2-3, with TRBD2 matching 10 bases. V lost 6 bases and J lost 3; bases outside the gene matches: 6. Germline V gene sequence: CDR1 DFQATT, CDR2 SNEGSKA (reference sequence). The CDR3 extends over 14 amino acids.

In its sample, this clonotype ranks as medium-sized. V usage is TRBV11-2 and J usage is TRBJ2-5; D remains ambiguous. Trimming took 4 bases from V and 0 from J, leaving 6 bases between them. The germline V gene has CDR1 SGHAT and CDR2 FQNNGV. CDR3 length: 13 amino acids. The CDR3 sequence: CASSSSHQETQYF. The CDR3 coding sequence is TGTGCCAGCAGCTCCTCGCACCAAGAGACCCAGTACTTC.

This clonotype was seen repeatedly, ten times or more. The rearrangement links TRBV4-2 to TRBJ2-3, with TRBD2 identical over 8 bases. The length of the CDR3 is 16 residues. V lost 1 base and J lost 2; bases outside the gene matches: 5. Germline assignment: CDR1 LGHNA and CDR2 YNFKEQ. The CDR3 loop is CASSQVLAGLTDTQYF. For the CDR3, the DNA is TGTGCCAGCAGCCAAGTCCTAGCGGGCCTCACAGATACGCAGTATTTT.

This clonotype occurred once. V and J are TRBV7-2 and TRBJ1-2; 9 nucleotides agree with TRBD1. V was clipped by 3 bases and J by 3 bases; unmatched bases: 5. Germline lookup yields CDR1 SGHTA and CDR2 FQGNSA. The CDR3 is 15 residues long. The DNA for the CDR3 is TGTGCCAGCAGCTTGGGGACAGGGTTAGACTATGGCTACACCTTC. Protein sequence: CASSLGTGLDYGYTF.

This clonotype was found once. The gene calls are TRBV20-1 and TRBJ2-1, with 7 bases aligning to TRBD2. After removal of 6 bases from V and 14 bases from J, the junction contained 16 bases not matched to a gene. This CDR3 has 13 amino acids. Per the germline V gene, CDR1 is DFQATT and CDR2 is SNEGSKA (reference sequence). The CDR3, as DNA: TGCAGTGCCCGTTCCAGTCTAGCGGCGAGAGAGTTCTTC. Its protein is CSARSSLAAREFF.